This T cell receptor (beta chain) was retrieved from a study of blood T cells in healthy people across ages. The study drew donors from healthy Caucasian individuals in Russia aged about 6 to 90. Each individual donor underwent a draw of 8.5 to 10 milliliters of peripheral blood. Isolated per sample were at least 6 million PBMCs. It was with a sample-barcoded 5' primer and a J-beta primer mix that a second PCR of roughly 7 to 12 cycles was run. Via MiXCR, TCRdb re-called the 5' RACE reads, giving one row per CDR3 protein. The top ten clones hold 20% to 25% of a sample with approximately 730,000 distinct CDR3 sequences, approximately 39% of them seen once. The CDR3 has 13 amino acids. Per the germline V gene, CDR1 is SEHNR and CDR2 is FQNEAQ (reference sequence).

Sequencing used blood. The gene calls are TRBV7-9 and TRBJ2-5, with a weak D call TRBD1 (6 bases). The better agreement between TRBJ2-7 and the DNA end casts doubt on the J call. The TCR originated in a woman aged 55 to 70 in good health. In DNA form, the CDR3 reads TGTGCCTTCAGCTCAGGGGAACGGTACGAGCAGTACTTC. It is translated as CAFSSGERYEQYF.